Presented here are 16 T cell receptor beta chains from one specimen sequenced in a study of blood T cell repertoires in COVID-19. The repertoire was sequenced with immunoSEQ multiplex PCR; TCRdb's copy has only in-frame clones and lacks some. Of fewer than 300,000 clones listed, roughly 85% are singletons. The sequenced material came from PBMCs or T cells enriched from blood (not recorded which). These receptors originate from a woman in her 30s who had recovered from COVID-19.

The chain uses TRBV11-2 and TRBJ2-1; 7 positions agree with TRBD2. Germline V gene sequence: CDR1 SGHAT, CDR2 FQNNGV. V lost 8 bases, J lost 8 bases, and 15 bases stayed unmatched. CDR3 length equals 15 residues. In nucleotides, the CDR3 is TGTGCCAGCGGCGGGGGATCCCTGCCTTATGATGAGCAGTTCTTC. It is translated as CASGGGSLPYDEQFF.

The chain joins TRBV6-9 to TRBJ2-1, with 10 bases that match TRBD1. Losses at the gene ends were 9 bases for V and 4 bases for J; bases not matched to a gene: 9. CDR1 and CDR2 (germline): MNHGY, SVAAGI. This CDR3 has 15 amino acids. Here the CDR3 DNA reads TGTGCCAGTTCTCAGGGACAGGGGCCGTACAATGAGCAGTTCTTC. This translates into CASSQGQGPYNEQFF.

V gene TRBV27 combines with J gene TRBJ2-7, with TRBD2 matching over 9 bases. V gave up 4 bases and J gave up 0 bases; unmatched junction bases: 4. Germline V gene lookup returns CDR1 MNHEY and CDR2 SMNVEV (reference sequence). The CDR3 runs to 15 residues. DNA of the CDR3: TGTGCCAGCAGTTCCCTAGCGGGGAGCTCCTACGAGCAGTACTTC. The encoded protein is CASSSLAGSSYEQYF.

The CDR3 loop reads CASSVLAGYSQETQYF. The CDR3 DNA follows: TGTGCCAGCAGCGTCTTGGCGGGTTACTCCCAAGAGACCCAGTACTTC. The chain combines TRBV7-9 with TRBJ2-5; D is possibly TRBD2 (5 bases). The V and J ends lost 5 bases and 1 base respectively, with 17 bases between them. The CDR3 has 16 amino acids. Per the germline V gene, CDR1 is SEHNR and CDR2 is FQNEAQ (reference sequence).

The CDR3 sequence is CASRRGEGTDTQYF. The CDR3 nucleotides read TGCGCCAGCCGGAGAGGGGAGGGCACAGATACGCAGTATTTT. The V gene is TRBV5-1, the J gene TRBJ2-3; possible D gene TRBD2, 6 bases. Germline lookup yields CDR1 SGHRS and CDR2 YFSETQ. V lost 7 bases to trimming and J lost 1 base, with 13 bases between them. CDR3 length equals 14 residues.

The genes are TRBV2 and TRBJ2-1, with D possibly matching TRBD1 (5 bases). The CDR3 length is 15 residues. V lost 10 bases to trimming and J lost 0 bases, with 16 bases between them. Germline loops: CDR1 SNHLY, CDR2 FYNNEI. The CDR3 loop reads CAMALGPYSYNEQFF. The CDR3 coding sequence is TGTGCCATGGCCTTGGGGCCTTACTCCTACAATGAGCAGTTCTTC.

The rearrangement joins TRBV7-9 to TRBJ2-1; 9 nucleotides match TRBD1. The CDR3 sequence is 16 residues long. Germline V gives CDR1 SEHNR, CDR2 FQNEAQ (reference sequence). V lost 5 bases, J lost 3 bases, and 8 bases stayed unmatched. The CDR3 is CASSTADRGFYNEQFF. The CDR3 DNA is TGTGCCAGCAGCACCGCCGACAGGGGGTTCTACAATGAGCAGTTCTTC.

This chain joins TRBV5-1 and TRBJ1-1; 7 bases align to TRBD1. The trim removed 0 bases at V and 1 base at J, leaving 6 bases unmatched. The germline V gene encodes CDR1 SGHRS and CDR2 YFSETQ. This CDR3 contains 16 residues. The CDR3 loop is CASSLATQGPNTEAFF. The CDR3, as DNA: TGCGCCAGCAGCTTGGCCACACAGGGGCCGAACACTGAAGCTTTCTTT.

This clone has a handful of counts. V and J are TRBV19 and TRBJ1-6, with 7 bases fitting TRBD1. The CDR3 runs to 12 residues. Germline CDR1 LNHDA, CDR2 SQIVND (reference sequence). J gave up 11 bases and V 10 bases, and 8 bases lay outside the gene matches. The CDR3 DNA is TGTGCCACCAACAGGGGCGCCGCACCCCTCCACTTT. The encoded protein is CATNRGAAPLHF.

The chain links TRBV7-9 to TRBJ1-2; weak D call: TRBD1 (6 bases). The CDR3 is 17 residues long. Germline V gene data show CDR1 as SEHNR and CDR2 as FQNEAQ (reference sequence). Between the trimmed V and J ends, which lost 0 bases and 7 bases, there was a span of 21 bases. The CDR3, as DNA: TGTGCCAGCAGCTTAGCACAGGGAATACCCGTATTCTCTGGCTACACCTTC. This sequence encodes CASSLAQGIPVFSGYTF.

V gene TRBV28 combines with J gene TRBJ1-6; TRBD1 matches 9 bases. The CDR3 is made up of 17 amino acids. The germline gives CDR1 MDHEN, CDR2 SYDVKM. V lost 6 bases and J lost 4; bases outside the gene matches: 10. In nucleotides, the CDR3 is TGTGCCAGCAGGCCGGGACAGGGACGAAATTATAATTCACCCCTCCACTTT. This sequence encodes CASRPGQGRNYNSPLHF.

The chain carries TRBV28 and TRBJ2-1; tentatively, D is TRBD1 (5 bases). CDR1 and CDR2 (germline): MDHEN, SYDVKM. Trimming shortened V by 6 bases and J by 2 bases, and 17 bases separated the two germline ends. CDR3 length: 16 amino acids. The CDR3 sequence: CASSLGVFSAYNEQFF. The CDR3 region has the DNA TGTGCCAGCAGCCTAGGGGTATTCTCGGCCTACAATGAGCAGTTCTTC. The whole variable domain, filled in from reference TRBV28 and TRBJ2-1, reads DVKVTQSSRYLVKRTGEKVFLECVQDMDHENMFWYRQDPGLGLRLIYFSYDVKMKEKGDIPEGYSVSREKKERFSLILESASTNQTSMYLCASSLGVFSAYNEQFFGPGTRLTVL.

The chain joins TRBV11-2 to TRBJ1-2, with D possibly matching TRBD1 (5 bases). The CDR3 consists of 13 residues. V gave up 1 base and J gave up 4 bases, with 7 bases separating them. The germline V gene has CDR1 SGHAT and CDR2 FQNNGV. The CDR3 region has the DNA TGTGCCAGCAGCTTAGGACAGTCCTATGGCTACACCTTC. Protein: CASSLGQSYGYTF.

This chain joins TRBV6-5 and TRBJ1-1; 8 positions match TRBD1. The CDR3 spans 15 residues. With 6 bases clipped from V and 0 bases from J, the junction kept 6 bases outside the gene matches. Germline-derived CDR1 and CDR2 are MNHEY and SVGAGI. In nucleotides, the CDR3 is TGTGCCAGCAGCCTTGGACAGGGTATGAACACTGAAGCTTTCTTT. This gives the protein CASSLGQGMNTEAFF.

This rearrangement joins TRBV21-1 to TRBJ2-3; the D call in the table, TRBD2, was not verified against the DNA. TRBV21-1 counts as a pseudogene. The CDR3 contains 15 residues. The CDR3 sequence is CASIKGLVTTDTQYF. CDR3 coding DNA: TGTGCCAGCATCAAAGGACTAGTCACAACAGATACGCAGTATTTT.

The chain has TRBV5-1 and TRBJ1-2; 7 positions match TRBD1. There are 15 residues in the CDR3. V dropped 2 bases and J dropped 3; count of bases not matched to a gene: 7. Germline CDR1 reads SGHRS; CDR2 reads YFSETQ. CDR3 bases: TGCGCCAGCAGCTTTACAGGGGTTGTTGACTATGGCTACACCTTC. Protein: CASSFTGVVDYGYTF.